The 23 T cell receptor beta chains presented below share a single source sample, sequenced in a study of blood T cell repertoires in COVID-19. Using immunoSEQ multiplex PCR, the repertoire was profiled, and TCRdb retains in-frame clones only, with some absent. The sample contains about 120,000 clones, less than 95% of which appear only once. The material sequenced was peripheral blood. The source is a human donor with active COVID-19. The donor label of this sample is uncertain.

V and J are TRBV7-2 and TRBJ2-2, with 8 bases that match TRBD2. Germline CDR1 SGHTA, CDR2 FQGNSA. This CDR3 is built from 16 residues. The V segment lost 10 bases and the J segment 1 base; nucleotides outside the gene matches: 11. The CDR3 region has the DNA TGTGCCACCGCGGTTGTAGCGGGGAGGAACACCGGGGAGCTGTTTTTT. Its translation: CATAVVAGRNTGELFF.

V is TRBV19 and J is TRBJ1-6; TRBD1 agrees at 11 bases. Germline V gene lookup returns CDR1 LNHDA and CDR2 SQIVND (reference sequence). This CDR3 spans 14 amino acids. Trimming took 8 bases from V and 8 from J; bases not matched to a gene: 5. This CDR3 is CASSDRGLDSPLHF. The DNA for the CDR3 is TGTGCCAGTTCGGACAGGGGGCTCGATTCACCCCTCCACTTT.

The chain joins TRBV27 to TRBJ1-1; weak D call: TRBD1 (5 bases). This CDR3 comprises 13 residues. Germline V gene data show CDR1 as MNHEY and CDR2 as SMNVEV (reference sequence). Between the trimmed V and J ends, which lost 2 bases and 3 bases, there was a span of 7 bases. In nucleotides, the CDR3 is TGTGCCAGCAGTTTACAGGGTTACACTGAAGCTTTCTTT. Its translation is CASSLQGYTEAFF.

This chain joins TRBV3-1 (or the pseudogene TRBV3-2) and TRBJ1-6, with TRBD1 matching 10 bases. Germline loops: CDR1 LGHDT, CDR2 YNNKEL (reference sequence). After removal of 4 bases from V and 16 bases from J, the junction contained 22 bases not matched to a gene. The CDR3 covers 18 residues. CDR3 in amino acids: CASSRKDPRGTGVPSLHF. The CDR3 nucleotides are TGTGCCAGCAGCCGAAAAGACCCACGCGGGACAGGGGTCCCCTCTCTCCACTTT.

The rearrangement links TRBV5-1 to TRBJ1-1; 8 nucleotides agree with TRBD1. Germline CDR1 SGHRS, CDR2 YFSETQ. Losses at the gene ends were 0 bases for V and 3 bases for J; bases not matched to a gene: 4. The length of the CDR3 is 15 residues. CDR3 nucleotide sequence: TGCGCCAGCAGCTTGGTTCCAGGGGGCTACACTGAAGCTTTCTTT. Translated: CASSLVPGGYTEAFF.

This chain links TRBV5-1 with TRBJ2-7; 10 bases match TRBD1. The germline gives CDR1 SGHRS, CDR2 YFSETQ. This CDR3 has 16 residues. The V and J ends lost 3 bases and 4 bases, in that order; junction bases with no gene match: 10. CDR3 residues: CASSSHGTGVPYEQYF. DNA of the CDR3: TGCGCCAGCAGCTCCCATGGGACAGGGGTACCATACGAGCAGTACTTC.

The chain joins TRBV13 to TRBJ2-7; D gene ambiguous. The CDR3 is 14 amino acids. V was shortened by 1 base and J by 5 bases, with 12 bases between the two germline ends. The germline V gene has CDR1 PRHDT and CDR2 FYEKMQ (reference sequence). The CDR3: CASSLVRILDEQYF. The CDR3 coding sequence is TGTGCCAGCAGCTTAGTGCGGATACTGGACGAGCAGTACTTC.

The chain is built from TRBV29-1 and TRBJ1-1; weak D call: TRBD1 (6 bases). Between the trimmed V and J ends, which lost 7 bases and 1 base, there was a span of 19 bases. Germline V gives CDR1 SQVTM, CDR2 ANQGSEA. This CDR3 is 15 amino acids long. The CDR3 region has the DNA TGCAGCGCCAGAGGGGGGGGAAGGTGGAACACTGAAGCTTTCTTT. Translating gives CSARGGGRWNTEAFF.

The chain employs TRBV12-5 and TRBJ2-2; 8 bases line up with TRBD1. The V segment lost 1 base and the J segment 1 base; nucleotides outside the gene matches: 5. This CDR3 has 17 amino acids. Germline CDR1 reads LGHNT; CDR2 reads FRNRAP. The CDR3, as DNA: TGTGCTAGTGGTTTGGACCAGGGGGCTTGGAACACCGGGGAGCTGTTTTTT. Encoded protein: CASGLDQGAWNTGELFF.

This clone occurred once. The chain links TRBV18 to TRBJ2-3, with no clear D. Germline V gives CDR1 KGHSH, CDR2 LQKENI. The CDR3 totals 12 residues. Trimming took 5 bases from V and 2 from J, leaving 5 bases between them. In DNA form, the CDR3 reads TGTGCCAGCTCAACAATCACAGATACGCAGTATTTT. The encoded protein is CASSTITDTQYF.

The CDR3 sequence is CASSQPGLAKTQYF. CDR3 DNA: TGTGCCAGCAGCCAGCCGGGACTAGCGAAAACCCAGTACTTC. The chain links TRBV3-1 (or the pseudogene TRBV3-2) to TRBJ2-5, with 10 nucleotides matching TRBD2. There are 14 residues in the CDR3. V dropped 3 bases and J dropped 8; count of bases not matched to a gene: 6. CDR1 is LGHDT, CDR2 YNNKEL, per germline (reference sequence).

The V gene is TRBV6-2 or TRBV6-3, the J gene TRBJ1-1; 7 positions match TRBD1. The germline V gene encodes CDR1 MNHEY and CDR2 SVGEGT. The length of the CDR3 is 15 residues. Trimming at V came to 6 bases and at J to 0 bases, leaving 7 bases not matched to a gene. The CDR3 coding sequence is TGTGCCAGCAGACCTCCCGGGACAGTGAACACTGAAGCTTTCTTT. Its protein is CASRPPGTVNTEAFF.

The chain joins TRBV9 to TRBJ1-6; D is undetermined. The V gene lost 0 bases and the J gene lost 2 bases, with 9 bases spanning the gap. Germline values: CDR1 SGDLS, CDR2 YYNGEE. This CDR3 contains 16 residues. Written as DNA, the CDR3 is TGTGCCAGCAGCGTAGAAGTACGGGCCTATAATTCACCCCTCCACTTT. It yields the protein CASSVEVRAYNSPLHF.

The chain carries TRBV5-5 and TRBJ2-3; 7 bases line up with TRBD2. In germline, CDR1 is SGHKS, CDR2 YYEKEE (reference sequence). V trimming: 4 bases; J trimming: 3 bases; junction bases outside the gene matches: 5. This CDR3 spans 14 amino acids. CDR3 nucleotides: TGTGCCAGCAGCACGGGAGGTCTGACAGATACGCAGTATTTT. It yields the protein CASSTGGLTDTQYF.

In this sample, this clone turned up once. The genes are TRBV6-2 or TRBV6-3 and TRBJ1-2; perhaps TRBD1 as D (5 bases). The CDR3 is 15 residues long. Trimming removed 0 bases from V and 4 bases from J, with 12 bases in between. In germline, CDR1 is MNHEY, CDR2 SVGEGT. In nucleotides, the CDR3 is TGTGCCAGCAGTTACTCGAAACCAGGGATCTATGGCTACACCTTC. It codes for CASSYSKPGIYGYTF.

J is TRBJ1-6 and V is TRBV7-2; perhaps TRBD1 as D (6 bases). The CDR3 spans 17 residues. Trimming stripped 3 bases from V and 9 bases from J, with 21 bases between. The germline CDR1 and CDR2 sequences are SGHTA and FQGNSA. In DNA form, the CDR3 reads TGTGCCAGCAGCTTGCACTTGACAGGTTCTAACCTTTCACCCCTCCACTTT. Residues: CASSLHLTGSNLSPLHF. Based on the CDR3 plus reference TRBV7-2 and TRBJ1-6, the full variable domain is GAGVSQSPSNKVTEKGKDVELRCDPISGHTALYWYRQSLGQGLEFLIYFQGNSAPDKSGLPSDRFSAERTGGSVSTLTIQRTQQEDSAVYLCASSLHLTGSNLSPLHFGNGTRLTVT.

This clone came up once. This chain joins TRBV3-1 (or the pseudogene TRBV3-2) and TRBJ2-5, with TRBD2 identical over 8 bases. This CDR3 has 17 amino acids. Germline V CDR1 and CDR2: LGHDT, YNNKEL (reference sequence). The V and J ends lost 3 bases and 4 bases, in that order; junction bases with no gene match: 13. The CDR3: CASSHPGLVFSGETQYF. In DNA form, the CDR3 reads TGTGCCAGCAGCCATCCGGGACTAGTTTTTTCGGGAGAGACCCAGTACTTC.

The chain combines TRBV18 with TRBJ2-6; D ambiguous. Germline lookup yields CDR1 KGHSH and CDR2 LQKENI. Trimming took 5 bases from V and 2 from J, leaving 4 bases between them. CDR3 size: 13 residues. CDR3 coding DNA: TGTGCCAGCTCATTCGCTGGGGCCAACGTCCTGACTTTC. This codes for CASSFAGANVLTF.

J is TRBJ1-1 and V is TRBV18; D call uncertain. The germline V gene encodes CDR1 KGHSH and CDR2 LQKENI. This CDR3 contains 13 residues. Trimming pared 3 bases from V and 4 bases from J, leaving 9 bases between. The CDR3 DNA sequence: TGTGCCAGCTCACCCAATCTCGGCACTGAAGCTTTCTTT. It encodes CASSPNLGTEAFF.

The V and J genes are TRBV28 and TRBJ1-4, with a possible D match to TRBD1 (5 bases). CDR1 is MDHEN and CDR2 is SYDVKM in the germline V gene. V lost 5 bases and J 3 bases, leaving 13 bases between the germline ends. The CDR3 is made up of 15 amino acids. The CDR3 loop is CASSHQQASNEKLFF. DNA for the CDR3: TGTGCCAGCAGTCATCAACAGGCCTCTAATGAAAAACTGTTTTTT.

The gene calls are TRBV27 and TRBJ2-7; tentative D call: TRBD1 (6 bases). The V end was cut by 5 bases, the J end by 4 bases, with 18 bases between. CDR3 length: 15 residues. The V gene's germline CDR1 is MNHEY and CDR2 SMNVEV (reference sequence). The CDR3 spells CASSLTGTMLYEQYF. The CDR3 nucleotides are TGTGCCAGCAGTCTGACCGGGACAATGCTTTACGAGCAGTACTTC.

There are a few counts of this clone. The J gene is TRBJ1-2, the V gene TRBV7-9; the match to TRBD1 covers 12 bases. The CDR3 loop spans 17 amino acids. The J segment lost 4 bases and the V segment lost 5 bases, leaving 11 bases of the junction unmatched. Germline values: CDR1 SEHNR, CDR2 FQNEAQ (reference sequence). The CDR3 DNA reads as TGTGCCAGCAGCAAAGGAGGGACAGGGGGCTTCGGCTATGGCTACACCTTC. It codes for CASSKGGTGGFGYGYTF.

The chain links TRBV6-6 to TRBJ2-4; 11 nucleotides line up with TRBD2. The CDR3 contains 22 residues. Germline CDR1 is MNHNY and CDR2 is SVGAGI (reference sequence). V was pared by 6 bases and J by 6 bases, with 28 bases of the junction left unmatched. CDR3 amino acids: CASSSHSGGASRLVGMRNIQYF. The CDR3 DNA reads TGTGCCAGCAGCTCACATAGCGGGGGGGCCTCGCGCTTAGTTGGCATGAGAAACATTCAGTACTTC.